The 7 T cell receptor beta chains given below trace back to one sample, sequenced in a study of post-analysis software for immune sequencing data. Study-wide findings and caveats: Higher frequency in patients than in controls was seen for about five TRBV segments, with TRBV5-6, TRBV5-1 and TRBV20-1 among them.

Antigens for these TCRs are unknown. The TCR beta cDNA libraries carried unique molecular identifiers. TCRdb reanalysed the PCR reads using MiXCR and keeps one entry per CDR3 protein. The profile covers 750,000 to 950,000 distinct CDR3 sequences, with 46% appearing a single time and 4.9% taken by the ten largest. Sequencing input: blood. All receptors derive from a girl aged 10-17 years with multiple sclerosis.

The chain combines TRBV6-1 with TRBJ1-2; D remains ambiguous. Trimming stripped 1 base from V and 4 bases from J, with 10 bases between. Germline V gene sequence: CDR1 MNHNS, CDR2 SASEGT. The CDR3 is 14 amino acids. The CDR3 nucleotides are TGTGCCAGCAGTGAAGTTATCGGCGTCTATGGCTACACCTTC. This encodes CASSEVIGVYGYTF.

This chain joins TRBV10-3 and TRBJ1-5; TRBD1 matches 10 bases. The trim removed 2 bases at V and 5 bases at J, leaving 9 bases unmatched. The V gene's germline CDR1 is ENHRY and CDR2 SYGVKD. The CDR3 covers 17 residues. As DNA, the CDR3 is TGTGCCATCAGTGAGAAGAGACAGGGGGCTGAGGATCAGCCCCAGCATTTT. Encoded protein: CAISEKRQGAEDQPQHF.

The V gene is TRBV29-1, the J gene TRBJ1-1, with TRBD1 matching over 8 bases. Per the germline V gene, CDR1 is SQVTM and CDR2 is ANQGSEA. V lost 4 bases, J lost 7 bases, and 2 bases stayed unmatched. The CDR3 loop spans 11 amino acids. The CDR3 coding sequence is TGCAGCGTTGGGACAGGGCGTGAAGCTTTCTTT. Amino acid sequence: CSVGTGREAFF.

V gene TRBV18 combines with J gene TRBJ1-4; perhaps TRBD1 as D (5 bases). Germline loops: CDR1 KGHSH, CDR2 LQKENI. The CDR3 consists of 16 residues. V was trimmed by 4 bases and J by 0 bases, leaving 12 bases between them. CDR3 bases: TGTGCCAGCTCACGGGGGAACCTCGCAACTAATGAAAAACTGTTTTTT. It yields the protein CASSRGNLATNEKLFF.

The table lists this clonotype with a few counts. This CDR3 is CSVTNNGPYEQYF. CDR3 nucleotide sequence: TGCAGCGTCACAAACAACGGGCCCTACGAGCAGTACTTC. The chain carries TRBV29-1 and TRBJ2-7; the D is unclear. The CDR3 is 13 amino acids. The germline gives CDR1 SQVTM, CDR2 ANQGSEA. The V gene lost 6 bases and the J gene lost 2 bases, with 14 bases spanning the gap.

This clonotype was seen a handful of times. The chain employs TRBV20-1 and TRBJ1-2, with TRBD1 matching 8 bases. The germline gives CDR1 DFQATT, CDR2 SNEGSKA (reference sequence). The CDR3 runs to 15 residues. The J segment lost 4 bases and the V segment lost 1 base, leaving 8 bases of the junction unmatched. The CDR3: CSARGRQGPPYGYTF. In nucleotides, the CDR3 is TGCAGTGCTAGAGGGAGACAGGGGCCCCCCTATGGCTACACCTTC.

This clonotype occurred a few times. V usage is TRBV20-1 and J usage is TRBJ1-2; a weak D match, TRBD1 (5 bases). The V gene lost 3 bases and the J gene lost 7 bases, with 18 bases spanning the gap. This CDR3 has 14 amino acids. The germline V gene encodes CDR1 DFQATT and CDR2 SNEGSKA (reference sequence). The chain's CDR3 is CSASGGDLFGGYTF. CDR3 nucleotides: TGCAGTGCTAGTGGGGGGGACCTGTTCGGTGGCTACACCTTC.